The 9 T cell receptor beta chains below all came from one sample that was sequenced in a study of blood T cell repertoires in COVID-19. This table comes from immunoSEQ multiplex PCR, and its TCRdb copy is limited to in-frame clones, with some not included. Here the sample spans about 84,000 clones, less than 85% being singletons. Sequencing was carried out using peripheral blood. These receptor sequences come from a man aged 65 to 79 with acute or convalescent COVID-19.

The V gene is TRBV30, the J gene TRBJ2-3, with TRBD2 identical over 8 bases. Losses at the gene ends were 5 bases for V and 4 bases for J; bases not matched to a gene: 8. The germline V gene encodes CDR1 GTSNPN and CDR2 SVGIG (reference sequence). This CDR3 is built from 14 residues. CDR3 amino acids: CAWGAGGASDTQYF. The CDR3 DNA sequence: TGTGCCTGGGGGGCGGGGGGTGCCTCAGATACGCAGTATTTT.

This clone occurred a few times. This chain uses TRBV7-2 with TRBJ1-1; tentatively, D is TRBD1 (5 bases). Germline CDR1 and CDR2: SGHTA and FQGNSA. Trimming stripped 6 bases from V and 4 bases from J, with 21 bases between. This CDR3 is 16 amino acids long. In DNA, the CDR3 is TGTGCCAGCAGGATCCACCTCGGGGGGTTGGCCACTGAAGCTTTCTTT. The encoded protein is CASRIHLGGLATEAFF.

This clone was seen more than once but under ten times. The chain carries TRBV5-6 and TRBJ1-2; D may be TRBD1 (5 bases). V lost 4 bases to trimming and J lost 6 bases, with 13 bases between them. This CDR3 is built from 13 residues. The V gene's germline CDR1 is SGHDT and CDR2 YYEEEE. The chain's CDR3 is CASSGRRTNGYTF. The CDR3 bases are TGTGCCAGCAGCGGTCGCCGGACAAATGGCTACACCTTC. Supplemented by reference TRBV5-6 and TRBJ1-2, the full variable domain reads DAGVTQSPTHLIKTRGQQVTLRCSPKSGHDTVSWYQQALGQGPQFIFQYYEEEERQRGNFPDRFSGHQFPNYSSELNVNALLLGDSALYLCASSGRRTNGYTFGSGTRLTVV.

The chain joins TRBV4-2 to TRBJ2-2, with D tentatively TRBD2 (6 bases). The germline V gene has CDR1 LGHNA and CDR2 YNFKEQ. V lost 1 base and J 1 base, leaving 10 bases between the germline ends. The CDR3 covers 16 residues. The CDR3 nucleotides read TGTGCCAGCAGCCAAGCCGAGGGAGGGAACACCGGGGAGCTGTTTTTT. This sequence encodes CASSQAEGGNTGELFF.

The V gene is TRBV28, the J gene TRBJ2-3; TRBD1 aligns across 7 bases. The CDR3 consists of 14 residues. Trimming removed 4 bases from V and 2 bases from J; junction bases left unmatched: 3. Germline values: CDR1 MDHEN, CDR2 SYDVKM. CDR3 bases: TGTGCCAGCAGTTCCACAGGGGACACAGATACGCAGTATTTT. Encoded protein: CASSSTGDTDTQYF. Full variable domain (missing parts from reference TRBV28 and TRBJ2-3): DVKVTQSSRYLVKRTGEKVFLECVQDMDHENMFWYRQDPGLGLRLIYFSYDVKMKEKGDIPEGYSVSREKKERFSLILESASTNQTSMYLCASSSTGDTDTQYFGPGTRLTVL.

This chain joins TRBV5-1 and TRBJ2-2, with 12 nucleotides matching TRBD1. The V gene end was trimmed by 4 bases and the J gene end by 5 bases; junction bases not matched to a gene: 3. CDR1 and CDR2 from the germline V gene are SGHRS and YFSETQ. This CDR3 has 15 residues. The CDR3 loop is CASSRDRGQTGELFF. The CDR3 DNA sequence: TGCGCCAGCAGCCGGGACAGGGGGCAAACCGGGGAGCTGTTTTTT.

This chain joins TRBV7-8 and TRBJ2-2, with D maybe TRBD2 (5 bases). V gave up 5 bases and J gave up 2 bases, with 12 bases separating them. CDR3 length: 15 residues. CDR1 is SGHVS, CDR2 FQNEAQ, per germline. Here the CDR3 reads CASSPPGINTGELFF. The CDR3 DNA sequence: TGTGCCAGCAGCCCACCGGGAATAAACACCGGGGAGCTGTTTTTT.

V and J are TRBV24-1 and TRBJ1-2, with TRBD1 as a possible D gene (5 bases). V shed 4 bases and J shed 2 bases, with 13 bases lying between them. Looked up from germline, CDR1 is KGHDR and CDR2 is SFDVKD. This CDR3 region has 15 residues. CDR3 residues: CATSDSTGLNYGYTF. The DNA for the CDR3 is TGTGCCACCAGTGACTCAACAGGACTAAACTATGGCTACACCTTC.

This clone has only a few counts. This chain links TRBV9 with TRBJ2-5; 8 bases map to TRBD2. This CDR3 region has 15 residues. The V segment lost 4 bases and the J segment 4 bases; nucleotides outside the gene matches: 9. CDR1 SGDLS and CDR2 YYNGEE come from the germline V gene. DNA of the CDR3: TGTGCCAGCAGCCCTCCGGGACTAGGAAGAGAGACCCAGTACTTC. Protein product: CASSPPGLGRETQYF.